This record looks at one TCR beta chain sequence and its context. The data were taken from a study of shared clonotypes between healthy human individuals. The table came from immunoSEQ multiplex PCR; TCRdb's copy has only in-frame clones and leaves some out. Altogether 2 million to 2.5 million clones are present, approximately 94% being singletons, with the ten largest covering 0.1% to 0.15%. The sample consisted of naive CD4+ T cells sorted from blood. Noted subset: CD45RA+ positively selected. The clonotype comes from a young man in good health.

CDR3 protein: CASTPGGGGNYGYTF. CDR3 bases: TGTGCCAGCACCCCGGGTGGAGGCGGGAACTATGGCTACACCTTC. The chain is built from TRBV4-2 and TRBJ1-2; D unclear. CDR3 length: 15 amino acids. The germline V gene encodes CDR1 LGHNA and CDR2 YNFKEQ. Trimming removed 7 bases from V and 2 bases from J, with 17 bases in between.